What follows are 6 T cell receptor beta chains derived from one specimen sequenced in a study of human T cells and chemical hapten exposure. TCRdb itself ran the RACE reads through MiXCR, one entry per CDR3 protein. The table records fewer than 100,000 distinct CDR3 sequences, roughly 10% of them present only once. Time point indicated: patch test 1, 2 weeks after DPC sensitization. As to treatment: therapeutic diphenylcyclopropenone sensitization with weekly scalp DPC. The starting material was whole blood, obtained in connection with sensitization to the hapten diphenylcyclopropenone (DPC). These TCRs come from a woman in her fifties or sixties with alopecia areata. Some clones in this sample may be carry-over from other donors' samples.

CDR3 protein: CASSLGGTEDGYTF. The CDR3 DNA reads as TGCGCCAGCAGCTTGGGCGGGACAGAAGATGGCTACACCTTC. The genes are TRBV5-1 and TRBJ1-2, with TRBD1 matching 7 bases. This CDR3 has 14 residues. Germline CDR1 reads SGHRS; CDR2 reads YFSETQ. The V and J ends lost 0 bases and 6 bases, in that order; junction bases with no gene match: 5.

The chain employs TRBV30 and TRBJ2-7, with D uncertain. Germline loops: CDR1 GTSNPN, CDR2 SVGIG (reference sequence). The CDR3 loop spans 14 amino acids. Trimming stripped 0 bases from V and 6 bases from J, with 15 bases between. CDR3 protein: CAWSVQPISGEQYF. In DNA, the CDR3 is TGTGCCTGGAGTGTACAGCCCATCTCAGGCGAGCAGTACTTC.

This clonotype was recorded a few times. The J gene is TRBJ2-5, the V gene TRBV4-2; 8 nucleotides align to TRBD1. V lost 6 bases, J lost 4 bases, and 10 bases stayed unmatched. From germline, CDR1 is LGHNA and CDR2 YNFKEQ. CDR3 size: 15 residues. CDR3 loop: CASSLGTGDAETQYF. The CDR3 nucleotides are TGTGCCAGCAGTCTGGGGACAGGTGACGCAGAGACCCAGTACTTC.

The table lists this clonotype with many counts. V usage is TRBV11-2 and J usage is TRBJ1-3; the D gene is possibly TRBD1 (5 bases). The V end was cut by 2 bases, the J end by 0 bases, with 14 bases between. This CDR3 is 17 amino acids long. The germline V gene has CDR1 SGHAT and CDR2 FQNNGV. The CDR3 nucleotides are TGTGCCAGCAGCTTATATGCCGGGACCTACTCTGGAAACACCATATATTTT. Translating it yields CASSLYAGTYSGNTIYF.

This clonotype showed up many times. This chain links TRBV7-6 with TRBJ2-7; the match to TRBD1 covers 9 bases. Trimming took 5 bases from V and 6 from J; bases not matched to a gene: 5. The CDR3 extends over 13 amino acids. Per the germline V gene, CDR1 is SGHVS and CDR2 is FNYEAQ. For the CDR3, the DNA is TGTGCCAGCAGCCTAGGGACAGGGAGCGAGCAGTACTTC. It yields the protein CASSLGTGSEQYF.

This clonotype appeared many times. The chain uses TRBV11-2 and TRBJ2-4; unclear D gene. CDR3 size: 17 residues. Germline V gene lookup returns CDR1 SGHAT and CDR2 FQNNGV. V was clipped by 2 bases and J by 0 bases, with 14 bases between them. CDR3 DNA: TGTGCCAGCAGCTTACTGTCTATGGGGTTAGCCAAAAACATTCAGTACTTC. It yields the protein CASSLLSMGLAKNIQYF.